The entry below describes one T cell receptor beta chain. Its specific antigen is unknown. No clone much larger than this one lies a single base away; base qualities are absent. The data were taken from a study of OX40 agonist ivuxolimab in advanced cancers. The study in broad terms: Ivuxolimab was a fully human IgG2 agonistic monoclonal antibody targeting the costimulatory receptor OX40 (CD134). Among the roughly 52 dose-escalation patients, roughly 20 had hepatocellular carcinoma, about 15 melanoma, 9 renal cell carcinoma and 9 head and neck cancer. Patients were allowed to have had prior anti-PD-1, anti-PD-L1 or anti-CTLA-4 therapy, and 40% of the dose-escalation patients had been treated with checkpoint inhibitors. Peripheral TCRbeta sequencing was intended to test whether TCR sequence diversity was altered and clonal T-cell expansion was caused by ivuxolimab. Intravenous ivuxolimab was administered to patients every 2 weeks at six dose levels: 0.01, 0.1, 0.3, 1.5, 3 and 10 mg/kg. Partial responses occurred in three dose-escalation patients: two with cutaneous melanoma and one with hepatocellular carcinoma. In the dose-escalation cohort, 75% to 85% of patients were male, and the mean age was approximately 60 years with a range of roughly 20 to 85. The monotherapy dose-escalation portion (N ≈ 50 patients) of the phase I ivuxolimab trial is reported in the paper.

General conclusions and limits of the study: At doses from 0.1 to 3.0 mg/kg, clonal expansion was seen in both CD4+ and CD8+ blood T cells between baseline and week 6. After ivuxolimab, CD8+ T cells had more expanded clones than CD4+ T cells on average. Which antigens the clonally expanded peripheral T cells were specific for was not determined. Partial responders in the 0.1-3.0 mg/kg groups had among the lowest normalized peripheral clonal expansion, especially among CD8+ T cells. Low levels of normalized T-cell clonal expansion were also shown by some nonresponding patients.

Patients with a history of autoimmune disease or receiving systemic immunosuppression were excluded from the trial. In every dose cohort, peripheral blood was drawn for TCR sequencing at baseline, cycle 4 day 1, and cycle 7 day 1. Samples were obtained from an open-label, multicenter, first-in-human phase I dose-escalation trial of ivuxolimab. Adults with locally advanced or metastatic melanoma, renal cell carcinoma, hepatocellular carcinoma or head and neck squamous cell carcinoma were enrolled in the trial. Before TCR sequencing, CD4+ and CD8+ T cells were separately sorted from peripheral blood. Genomic DNA was isolated from the sorted cells so that the TCRbeta CDR3 region could be sequenced. TCRbeta CDR3 regions were sequenced using the immunoSEQ Assay. In its TCRdb copy, this immuneACCESS table keeps in-frame sequences only and misses some clones. Where compared with another copy, unresolved V genes explain less than half of these, and the others have no known cause. Across this sample there are 50,000 to 65,000 clones, with approximately 88% seen only once. The ten largest make up over 10% of the sample.

As encoded in the germline V gene (reference sequence), CDR1 is SEHNR while CDR2 is FQNEAQ. Between the V and J ends, shortened by 5 bases and 5 bases respectively, the junction contains 14 bases. The CDR3 sequence holds 14 residues, the cysteine and phenylalanine included. Of all the DNA, just the CDR3 is kept, 42 bases in frame from base 1. The rearrangement joined TRBV7-9 to TRBJ2-3; perhaps TRBD1 is the D gene, with 8 bases matching. The clonotype originates from an adult with an advanced solid tumor such as melanoma, head and neck, liver or kidney cancer. Here the sequenced sample was CD4+ or CD8+ T cells sorted from blood, taken in a trial of the OX40 agonist ivuxolimab. The CDR3 region has the sequence CASSTDREGDTQYF. In nucleotide form, the sequence is TGTGCCAGCAGCACGGACAGGGAGGGAGATACGCAGTATTTT.